Following are 10 T cell receptor beta chains from one sample sequenced in a study of blood T cells in healthy people across ages. The authors ran a second PCR of 7 to 11 cycles using a sample-barcoded 5' primer and a J-beta primer mix. TCRdb ran MiXCR on the 5' RACE reads and lists one entry per CDR3 protein. This table has about 1.4 million distinct CDR3 sequences, almost 60% appearing once. Source material: blood. The source of these receptors is a man aged 18-30 years in good health.

This clonotype appeared a few times. The gene calls are TRBV7-2 and TRBJ2-7; 9 nucleotides line up with TRBD1. Germline CDR1 SGHTA, CDR2 FQGNSA. J lost 0 bases, V lost 5 bases, and 5 bases had no gene match. CDR3 length: 15 amino acids. The CDR3: CASSLQGAGSYEQYF. The CDR3 DNA follows: TGTGCCAGCAGCCTACAGGGGGCGGGCTCCTACGAGCAGTACTTC.

The rearrangement links TRBV7-2 to TRBJ1-1; 9 bases are shared with TRBD1. Trimming took 0 bases from V and 8 from J; bases not matched to a gene: 4. The germline V gene encodes CDR1 SGHTA and CDR2 FQGNSA. The CDR3 length is 14 residues. The DNA for the CDR3 is TGTGCCAGCAGCTTAGCGAGGACAGGGGCGGAAGCTTTCTTT. As protein: CASSLARTGAEAFF.

This clonotype occurred once. This chain joins TRBV5-6 and TRBJ1-6; no definite D call. V lost 0 bases to trimming and J lost 7 bases, with 14 bases between them. Germline values: CDR1 SGHDT, CDR2 YYEEEE. The CDR3 has 16 residues. Here the CDR3 reads CASSLAGGWLNSPLHF. CDR3 coding DNA: TGTGCCAGCAGCTTGGCGGGCGGATGGCTGAATTCACCCCTCCACTTT.

This rearrangement joins TRBV5-1 to TRBJ2-6; possibly TRBD1 for D (6 bases). V was clipped by 0 bases and J by 0 bases, with 10 bases between them. This CDR3 has 17 amino acids. CDR1 is SGHRS, CDR2 YFSETQ, per germline. The CDR3 DNA reads TGCGCCAGCAGCTTGGACAGGGTGAACTCTGGGGCCAACGTCCTGACTTTC. Its translation is CASSLDRVNSGANVLTF.

This clonotype was counted between two and nine times. The V call is TRBV29-1, the J call TRBJ1-2, with D possibly being TRBD1 (6 bases). The CDR3 covers 15 residues. Germline V gives CDR1 SQVTM, CDR2 ANQGSEA. Trimming left V 8 bases short and J 4 bases short, with 23 bases between. CDR3 nucleotide sequence: TGCAGCCACCTCTCCAGCGGGGGCTCAGCCTATGGCTACACCTTC. Its protein is CSHLSSGGSAYGYTF.

The chain couples TRBV20-1 to TRBJ2-1, with 9 bases fitting TRBD2. Trimming took 8 bases from V and 1 from J; bases not matched to a gene: 6. This CDR3 is built from 14 residues. Germline lookup yields CDR1 DFQATT and CDR2 SNEGSKA (reference sequence). CDR3 coding DNA: TGCAGTTTAGGGGCGGGAGGGTCCTACAATGAGCAGTTCTTC. Protein sequence: CSLGAGGSYNEQFF.

This chain connects TRBV27 to TRBJ2-4, with D perhaps assigned TRBD1 or TRBD2 (5 bases each). Trimming took 4 bases from V and 1 from J, leaving 20 bases between them. Germline V CDR1 and CDR2: MNHEY, SMNVEV (reference sequence). The CDR3 extends over 18 amino acids. The CDR3 DNA follows: TGTGCCAGCAGTTATGGGGCCGGAGGTCAGCGTGCCAAAAACATTCAGTACTTC. This sequence encodes CASSYGAGGQRAKNIQYF.

This chain connects TRBV11-2 to TRBJ2-5, with no clear D. This CDR3 comprises 13 residues. Germline V gene lookup returns CDR1 SGHAT and CDR2 FQNNGV. V lost 3 bases, J lost 11 bases, and 16 bases lay in between. The CDR3 DNA follows: TGTGCCAGCAGCTTCGCCCGCACCTACGAACAGTACTTC. Translated, it gives CASSFARTYEQYF.

The J gene is TRBJ1-6, the V gene TRBV6-1; D ambiguous. V lost 4 bases to trimming and J lost 10 bases, with 14 bases between them. The germline V gene has CDR1 MNHNS and CDR2 SASEGT. CDR3 length equals 14 residues. The CDR3 region has the DNA TGTGCCAGCAGTGGGCGGCCGGGAACATCACCCCTCCACTTT. Residues: CASSGRPGTSPLHF.

The chain links TRBV6-5 to TRBJ2-7, with D unclear. Germline CDR1 is MNHEY and CDR2 is SVGAGI. V was cut by 6 bases and J by 4 bases, with 10 bases left in between. The length of the CDR3 is 12 residues. The CDR3 nucleotides read TGTGCCAGCAGGGCCTCCTGGTACGAGCAGTACTTC. Protein: CASRASWYEQYF.